This T cell receptor (beta chain) was documented in a study of blood T cell repertoires in COVID-19. Produced via immunoSEQ multiplex PCR; TCRdb's table is partial and in-frame only. The sample holds 100,000 or so clones, about 91% seen once. CDR3 length: 17 amino acids. Germline CDR1 reads SGHTA; CDR2 reads FQGNSA. Trimming left V 4 bases short and J 0 bases short, with 18 bases between. The receptor comes from a man aged 18 to 35 with acute or convalescent COVID-19. Sequencing input: peripheral blood. The chain links TRBV7-2 to TRBJ1-2; tentative D call: TRBD1 (5 bases). The CDR3 bases are TGTGCCAGCAGCTCCCCGGGACTTCCTTTTGCTAACTATGGCTACACCTTC. It encodes CASSSPGLPFANYGYTF.